This T cell receptor (beta chain) was retrieved from a study of blood T cell repertoires in COVID-19. The CDR3 totals 13 residues. Trimming left V 1 base short and J 3 bases short, with 6 bases between. Germline-derived CDR1 and CDR2 are SGHDN and FVKESK. Profiled with immunoSEQ multiplex PCR; TCRdb holds only in-frame clones, not every one. The sample consists of some 210,000 clones, 84% of them appearing once. V is TRBV14 and J is TRBJ1-2; possible D gene TRBD1, 5 bases. The sequenced sample was peripheral blood. The receptor was derived from a woman aged 70-85 years with active or convalescent COVID-19. CDR3: CASSQGQYYGYTF. The CDR3 coding sequence is TGTGCCAGCAGCCAAGGACAGTACTATGGCTACACCTTC.